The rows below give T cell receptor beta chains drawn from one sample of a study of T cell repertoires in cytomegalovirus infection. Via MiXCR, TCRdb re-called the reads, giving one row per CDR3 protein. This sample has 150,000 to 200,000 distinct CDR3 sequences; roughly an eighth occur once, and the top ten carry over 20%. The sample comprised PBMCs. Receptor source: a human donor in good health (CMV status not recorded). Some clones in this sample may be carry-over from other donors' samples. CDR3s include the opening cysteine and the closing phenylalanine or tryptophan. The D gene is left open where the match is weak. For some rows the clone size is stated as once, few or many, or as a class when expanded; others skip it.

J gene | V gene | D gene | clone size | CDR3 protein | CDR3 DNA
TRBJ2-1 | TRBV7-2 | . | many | CASSSGVARAYNEQFF | TGTGCCAGCAGCTCCGGGGTAGCGCGCGCCTACAATGAGCAGTTCTTC
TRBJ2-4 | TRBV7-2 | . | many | CASSLGWGSDIQYF | TGTGCCAGCAGCTTAGGATGGGGGTCGGACATTCAGTACTTC
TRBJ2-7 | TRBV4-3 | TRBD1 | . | CASSQDRGQVPYEQYF | TGCGCCAGCAGCCAAGATAGGGGACAGGTCCCCTACGAGCAGTACTTC
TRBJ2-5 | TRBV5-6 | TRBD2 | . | CASSFLISGSYQETQYF | TGTGCCAGCAGCTTCCTAATTAGCGGGAGCTACCAAGAGACCCAGTACTTC
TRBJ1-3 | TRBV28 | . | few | CATSRGGPGNTIYF | TGTGCCACGTCAAGAGGGGGGCCAGGAAACACCATATATTTT
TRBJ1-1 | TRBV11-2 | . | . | CANSLNQGVPRAFF | TGTGCCAACAGCTTAAATCAGGGTGTCCCCCGGGCTTTCTTT
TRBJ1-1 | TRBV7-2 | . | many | CASSLAVGEAFF | TGTGCCAGCAGCTTAGCTGTAGGAGAAGCTTTCTTT
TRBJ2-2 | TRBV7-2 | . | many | CASSLGINTGELFF | TGTGCCAGCAGCTTAGGGATTAACACCGGGGAGCTGTTTTTT
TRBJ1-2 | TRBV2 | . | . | CASSDEGGKYGYTF | TGTGCCAGCAGCGATGAGGGAGGCAAGTACGGCTACACCTTC
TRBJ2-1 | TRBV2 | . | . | CASSEALNRVDEQFF | TGTGCCAGCAGTGAAGCGCTTAACAGGGTCGATGAGCAGTTCTTC
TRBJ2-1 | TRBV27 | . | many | CASSLYGRSNEQFF | TGTGCCAGCAGTTTATACGGACGTTCGAATGAGCAGTTCTTC
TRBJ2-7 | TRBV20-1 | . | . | CSARGATLGRAKSDEQYF | TGCAGTGCTAGGGGGGCGACTTTGGGCCGCGCGAAATCCGACGAGCAGTACTTC
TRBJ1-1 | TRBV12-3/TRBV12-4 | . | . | CASRITGHTEAFF | TGTGCCAGCAGGATCACAGGGCACACTGAAGCTTTCTTT
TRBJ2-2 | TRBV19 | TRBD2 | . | CASRRLAANTGELFF | TGTGCCAGTAGAAGACTAGCGGCCAACACCGGGGAGCTGTTTTTT
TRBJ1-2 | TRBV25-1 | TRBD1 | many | CASSESRGLGYGYTF | TGTGCCAGCAGTGAATCCAGGGGGCTCGGCTATGGCTACACCTTC
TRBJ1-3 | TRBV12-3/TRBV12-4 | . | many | CASSDRKGNTIYF | TGTGCCAGCAGCGACCGGAAAGGAAACACCATATATTTT
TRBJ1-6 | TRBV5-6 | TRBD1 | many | CASSPYRGQAPLHF | TGTGCCAGCAGCCCTTACAGGGGCCAGGCACCCCTCCACTTT
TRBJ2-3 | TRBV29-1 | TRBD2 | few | CSVEWRGDTDTQYF | TGCAGCGTTGAATGGCGGGGGGACACAGATACGCAGTATTTT
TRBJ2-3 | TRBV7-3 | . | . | CASSRLVRDTQYF | TGTGCCAGCAGCCGACTAGTCCGGGATACGCAGTATTTT
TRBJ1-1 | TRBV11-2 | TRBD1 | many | CASSLAAYRGAEAFF | TGTGCCAGCAGCTTAGCCGCTTACAGGGGCGCTGAAGCTTTCTTT
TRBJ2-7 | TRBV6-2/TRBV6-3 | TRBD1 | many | CASSYPGQGATYEQYF | TGTGCCAGCAGTTACCCGGGACAGGGGGCCACCTACGAGCAGTACTTC
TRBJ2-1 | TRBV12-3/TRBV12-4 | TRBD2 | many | CASSLIISSGSLDEQFF | TGTGCCAGCAGTTTAATAATCTCTAGCGGGAGTCTCGATGAGCAGTTCTTC
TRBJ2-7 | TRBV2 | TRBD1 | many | CASSGLQWGQGASYEQYF | TGTGCCAGCAGCGGATTACAATGGGGACAGGGGGCGTCCTACGAGCAGTACTTC
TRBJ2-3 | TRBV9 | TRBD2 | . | CASSVVGSGGAGDTQYF | TGTGCCAGCAGCGTAGTTGGTAGCGGGGGGGCCGGGGATACGCAGTATTTT
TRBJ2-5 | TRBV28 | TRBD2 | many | CASNLAGGRQETQYF | TGTGCCAGCAACCTAGCGGGAGGGAGGCAAGAGACCCAGTACTTC
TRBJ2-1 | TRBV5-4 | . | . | CASSLWALRVGEQFF | TGTGCCAGCAGCTTGTGGGCCCTCAGGGTGGGTGAGCAGTTCTTC
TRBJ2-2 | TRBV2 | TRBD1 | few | CASSEQGATGELFF | TGTGCCAGCAGTGAACAGGGGGCCACCGGGGAGCTGTTTTTT
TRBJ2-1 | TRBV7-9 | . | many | CASSLVGGYNEQFF | TGTGCCAGCAGCTTAGTGGGGGGCTACAATGAGCAGTTCTTC
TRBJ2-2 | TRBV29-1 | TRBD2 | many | CSVGQGPGTSGRNTGELFF | TGCAGCGTTGGACAGGGCCCCGGGACTAGCGGGCGAAACACCGGGGAGCTGTTTTTT